One sample yielded the 5 T cell receptor beta chains listed below, sequenced in a study of blood T cells in healthy people across ages. A sample-barcoded 5' primer and a J-beta primer mix were used in a second PCR of about 7 to 12 cycles. TCRdb reprocessed the 5' RACE reads via MiXCR and lists one record per CDR3 protein. The sample yields about 1.6 million distinct CDR3 sequences, approximately 32% seen once. Sequencing was performed on blood. These receptor sequences come from a woman in her thirties in good health.

In this sample, this clonotype turned up a few times. The genes are TRBV18 and TRBJ2-1, with TRBD1 matching 8 bases. The CDR3 contains 15 residues. V shed 3 bases, J shed 7 bases, and the junction held 8 bases outside the gene matches. Germline CDR1 is KGHSH and CDR2 is LQKENI. CDR3 amino acids: CASSPDQGAGNEQFF. CDR3 nucleotide sequence: TGTGCCAGCTCACCCGACCAGGGGGCAGGTAATGAGCAGTTCTTC.

Comment on this clonotype: At one boundary the junction diverges from the germline segment, which might be a read error. The chain recombines TRBV4-2 with TRBJ2-1; either TRBD1 or TRBD2 may supply D (5 bases each). Per germline, CDR1 LGHNA and CDR2 YNFKEQ. The CDR3 is 15 residues long. CDR3 coding DNA: TGTGTCAGCAGCCAAGAACTGGGGGAATGGGCCGAGCAGTTCTTC. This translates into CVSSQELGEWAEQFF.

The V call is TRBV28, the J call TRBJ2-1; tentatively, D is TRBD1 (5 bases). CDR3 length: 15 residues. V dropped 4 bases and J dropped 5 bases, with 15 bases sitting between them. Germline CDR1 and CDR2: MDHEN and SYDVKM. This CDR3 is CASSSAGGANNEQFF. CDR3 nucleotide sequence: TGTGCCAGCAGTTCCGCCGGTGGGGCTAACAATGAGCAGTTCTTC.

This chain links TRBV7-3 with TRBJ2-1; weak D call: TRBD2 (5 bases). CDR1 and CDR2 from the germline V gene are SGHTA and FQGTGA. The V end lost 4 bases, the J end lost 6 bases, and 28 bases lay between the germline ends. This CDR3 region has 19 residues. Here the CDR3 DNA reads TGTGCCAGCAGCTGGGTCCCCCGCCATCTAGCCCCCTTTGTCAATGAGCAGTTCTTC. It codes for CASSWVPRHLAPFVNEQFF.

This clonotype was found a few times. J is TRBJ2-3 and V is TRBV20-1, with D tentatively TRBD1 or TRBD2 (6 bases each). Trimming took 0 bases from V and 2 from J, leaving 9 bases between them. This CDR3 is 14 amino acids long. Germline assignment: CDR1 DFQATT and CDR2 SNEGSKA (reference sequence). The CDR3 DNA is TGCAGTGCTAGAGATCCGGGGGCCACAGATACGCAGTATTTT. Amino acid sequence: CSARDPGATDTQYF.